This TCR beta chain came from a study of T cell clones after liver transplantation. Assay: immunoSEQ multiplex PCR; the TCRdb copy retains only in-frame clones and omits some. Among about 75,000 clones, approximately 81% were seen once, and the ten largest hold about 2%. Germline assignment: CDR1 SGHNT and CDR2 YYREEE (reference sequence). V lost 4 bases and J lost 5; bases outside the gene matches: 8. This CDR3 is built from 14 residues. The V gene is TRBV5-4, the J gene TRBJ2-5, with 7 bases fitting TRBD2. The receptor comes from a human patient who received a liver transplant. The graft donor may be the source of some T cells. The sequencing used CD4+ T cells from blood, collected around 50 months after liver transplant. CDR3 coding DNA: TGTGCCAGCAGCCCAAAAACTAGCGTGGAGACCCAGTACTTC. It translates to CASSPKTSVETQYF.